This T cell receptor beta chain appears in the sequencing data of a study of T cell responses to AZD1222 COVID-19 vaccine. Study-wide findings and caveats: Donors in the cohort were predominantly white British and more often female, and clonal diversity was possibly underestimated. Targeting of unmutated variant regions was reportedly seen in nearly half of spike-specific TCRs. Without day 14 samples, only post-peak T cell repertoires were studied.

About this clone itself: What it recognizes is unknown.

The germline V gene has CDR1 LNHNV and CDR2 YYDKDF (reference sequence). The CDR3 has 14 amino acids. V dropped 0 bases and J dropped 0 bases, with 6 bases sitting between them. Assay: immunoSEQ multiplex PCR; the TCRdb copy retains only in-frame clones and omits some. The table includes some 140,000 clones, approximately 90% detected once. V usage is TRBV15 and J usage is TRBJ2-7; D is unclear. This receptor was taken from an adult in good health. Here the sequenced sample was peripheral blood, taken on day 0 of AZD1222 vaccination. This CDR3 reads CATSRDLSSYEQYF. The CDR3 DNA sequence: TGTGCCACCAGCAGAGATCTCAGCTCCTACGAGCAGTACTTC.